A selection of T cell receptor beta chains follows, all from one sample in a study of cytomegalovirus exposure and HLA in healthy donors. This table comes from immunoSEQ multiplex PCR, and its TCRdb copy is limited to in-frame clones, with some not included. The sample lists some 150,000 clones, nearly 10% occurring once. The sample consisted of PBMCs. These receptors were collected from a man aged 50 to 59 in good health and CMV-seronegative. CDR3s include the opening cysteine and the closing phenylalanine or tryptophan. D genes are given only for firm matches. The size of a clone is reported for some rows only, either as once, few or many, or as a class for expanded clones.

>TRBD2|TRBV6-5|.|TRBJ2-5
CASSYSGIGETQYF
TGTGCCAGCAGTTATAGCGGGATCGGCGAGACCCAGTACTTC
>.|TRBV19|few|TRBJ2-6
CASIKPAAGANVLTF
TGTGCCAGTATTAAACCAGCGGCTGGGGCCAACGTCCTGACTTTC
>TRBD2|TRBV6-4|few|TRBJ2-3
CASSEGGRDTDTQYF
TGTGCCAGCAGTGAAGGCGGGAGAGATACAGATACGCAGTATTTT
>.|TRBV5-1|.|TRBJ2-1
CASSLAPGHRANNEQFF
TGCGCCAGCAGCTTGGCCCCCGGACATAGAGCGAACAATGAGCAGTTCTTC
>.|TRBV6-1|.|TRBJ2-7
CASSEFPGNSYEQYF
TGTGCCAGCAGTGAATTCCCCGGGAATTCCTACGAGCAGTACTTC
>.|TRBV5-8|few|TRBJ1-1
CASSLVRGTEAFF
TGTGCCAGCAGCTTGGTACGGGGGACTGAAGCTTTCTTT
>TRBD2|TRBV7-7|few|TRBJ2-5
CASSPGGLAGGETQYF
TGTGCCAGCAGCCCAGGGGGACTAGCGGGAGGGGAGACCCAGTACTTC
>.|TRBV7-3|few|TRBJ2-3
CASRDGKASTDTQYF
TGTGCCAGCAGGGACGGGAAAGCTAGCACAGATACGCAGTATTTT
>TRBD1|TRBV7-3|few|TRBJ1-2
CASSLTGTGYGYTF
TGTGCCAGCAGCTTAACGGGGACAGGCTATGGCTACACCTTC
>.|TRBV5-1|.|TRBJ1-1
CASSLASGQHTEAFF
TGCGCCAGCAGCTTGGCCTCGGGACAACACACTGAAGCTTTCTTT
>TRBD2|TRBV4-1|.|TRBJ2-3
CASSQEIVSGGASTDTQYF
TGCGCCAGCAGCCAAGAAATAGTGAGCGGGGGGGCAAGCACAGATACGCAGTATTTT
>.|TRBV11-2|.|TRBJ1-1
CASSLQEANTEAFF
TGTGCCAGCAGTCTGCAGGAAGCAAACACTGAAGCTTTCTTT
>.|TRBV11-2|few|TRBJ2-7
CASSRSGTRVGEQYF
TGTGCCAGCAGCCGATCCGGAACTAGAGTAGGGGAGCAGTACTTC
>.|TRBV21-1|few|TRBJ2-7
CAGERYEQYF
TGTGCCGGGGAGCGCTACGAGCAGTACTTC
>.|TRBV9|.|TRBJ1-1
CASSVAREEAAFF
TGTGCCAGCAGCGTAGCAAGGGAGGAAGCAGCTTTCTTT
>.|TRBV11-2|.|TRBJ1-4
CASSQDRSNEKLFF
TGTGCCAGCAGCCAGGACAGATCTAATGAAAAACTGTTTTTT
>.|TRBV18|few|TRBJ1-4
CASSPSVNEKLFF
TGTGCCAGCTCACCATCGGTTAATGAAAAACTGTTTTTT
>.|TRBV5-1|.|TRBJ2-7
CASSFLGGTYEQYF
TGCGCCAGCAGCTTTCTCGGGGGTACCTACGAGCAGTACTTC
>TRBD1|TRBV5-1|few|TRBJ1-1
CASSFGTENTEAFF
TGCGCCAGCAGCTTCGGGACAGAGAACACTGAAGCTTTCTTT
>TRBD1|TRBV7-8|few|TRBJ2-7
CASSLKQGGLNEQYF
TGTGCCAGCAGCCTCAAACAGGGGGGCCTCAACGAGCAGTACTTC
>TRBD2|TRBV19|.|TRBJ2-3
CATVAGATDTQYF
TGTGCCACCGTAGCGGGGGCCACAGATACGCAGTATTTT
>.|TRBV18|few|TRBJ1-5
CASSLQIGDQPQHF
TGTGCCAGCTCACTCCAGATCGGAGATCAGCCCCAGCATTTT
>.|TRBV27|few|TRBJ2-3
CASSPGGAFADTQYF
TGTGCCAGCAGCCCCGGCGGGGCTTTCGCAGATACGCAGTATTTT
>TRBD1|TRBV19|few|TRBJ1-4
CARGQGLGPNEKLFF
TGTGCCAGGGGACAGGGGTTAGGGCCTAATGAAAAACTGTTTTTT
>TRBD1|TRBV10-2|.|TRBJ1-6
CAVQGDGDSPLHF
TGCGCCGTTCAGGGGGATGGAGATTCACCCCTCCACTTT
>TRBD1|TRBV5-8|.|TRBJ1-4
CASYDRVNEKLFF
TGTGCCAGCTACGACAGGGTCAATGAAAAGCTGTTTTTT